Presented here are 5 T cell receptor beta chains from one specimen sequenced in a study of blood T cells in healthy people across ages. Using a J-beta primer mix together with a sample-barcoded 5' primer, a second PCR was run for roughly 6 to 11 cycles. TCRdb reprocessed the 5' RACE reads via MiXCR and lists one record per CDR3 protein. Of about 730,000 distinct CDR3 sequences listed, approximately 43% were seen once; the top ten hold 20% to 25%. The sample consisted of blood. All receptors come from a woman aged 55-69 years in good health.

This clonotype turned up a few times. V is TRBV9 and J is TRBJ2-1; D unresolved. CDR1 SGDLS and CDR2 YYNGEE come from the germline V gene. The ends were cut back, 4 bases at V and 10 bases at J, with 24 bases in the middle. This CDR3 region has 16 residues. The CDR3 loop is CASSHEFVPSGAEQFF. The CDR3 DNA reads as TGTGCCAGCAGCCACGAGTTTGTCCCGTCAGGAGCCGAGCAGTTCTTC. Looking up the rest from reference TRBV9 and TRBJ2-1 gives the full variable domain: DSGVTQTPKHLITATGQRVTLRCSPRSGDLSVYWYQQSLDQGLQFLIQYYNGEERAKGNILERFSAQQFPDLHSELNLSSLELGDSALYFCASSHEFVPSGAEQFFGPGTRLTVL.

There are many counts of this clonotype. The chain combines TRBV7-2 with TRBJ2-5, with TRBD2 identical over 11 bases. The V gene end was trimmed by 5 bases and the J gene end by 1 base; junction bases not matched to a gene: 9. The CDR3 spans 17 residues. The germline V gene has CDR1 SGHTA and CDR2 FQGNSA. Here the CDR3 DNA reads TGTGCCAGCAGCCCCGGACTAGCGGGTAACCCCCAAGAGACCCAGTACTTC. As protein: CASSPGLAGNPQETQYF.

The CDR3 sequence is CASSDRFRSGANVLTF. The CDR3 DNA sequence: TGTGCCAGTAGCGACAGGTTCCGCTCTGGGGCCAACGTCCTGACTTTC. The chain uses TRBV19 and TRBJ2-6, with TRBD1 as a possible D gene (6 bases). From germline, CDR1 is LNHDA and CDR2 SQIVND (reference sequence). This CDR3 region has 16 residues. V shed 6 bases and J shed 0 bases, with 12 bases lying between them.

V and J are TRBV4-2 and TRBJ2-1; TRBD2 aligns across 10 bases. J lost 4 bases, V lost 5 bases, and 8 bases had no gene match. CDR1 and CDR2 from the germline V gene are LGHNA and YNFKEQ. The CDR3 extends over 16 amino acids. The DNA for the CDR3 is TGTGCCAGCAGCGTCACTAGCGGGACCACTTACAATGAGCAGTTCTTC. It translates to CASSVTSGTTYNEQFF.

The chain uses TRBV20-1 and TRBJ2-7; D gene uncertain. V lost 5 bases and J lost 8, with 10 bases in between. This CDR3 spans 10 amino acids. CDR1 and CDR2 (germline): DFQATT, SNEGSKA (reference sequence). The CDR3 nucleotides read TGCAGTGCTGAAGAAGATAAGCAGTACTTC. Translation: CSAEEDKQYF.